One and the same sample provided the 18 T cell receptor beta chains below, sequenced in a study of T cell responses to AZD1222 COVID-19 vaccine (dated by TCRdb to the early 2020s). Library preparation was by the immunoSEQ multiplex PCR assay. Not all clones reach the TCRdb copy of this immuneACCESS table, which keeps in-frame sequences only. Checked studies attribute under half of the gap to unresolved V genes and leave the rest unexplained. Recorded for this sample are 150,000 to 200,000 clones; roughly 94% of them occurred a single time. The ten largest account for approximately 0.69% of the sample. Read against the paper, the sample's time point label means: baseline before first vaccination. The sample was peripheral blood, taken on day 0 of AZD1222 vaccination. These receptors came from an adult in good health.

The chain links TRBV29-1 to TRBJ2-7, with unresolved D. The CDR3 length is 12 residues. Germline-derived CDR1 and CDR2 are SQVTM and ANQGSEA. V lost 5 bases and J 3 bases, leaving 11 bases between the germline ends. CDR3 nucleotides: TGCAGCGTTCGGACCTTTTTCTACGAGCAGTACTTC. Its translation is CSVRTFFYEQYF.

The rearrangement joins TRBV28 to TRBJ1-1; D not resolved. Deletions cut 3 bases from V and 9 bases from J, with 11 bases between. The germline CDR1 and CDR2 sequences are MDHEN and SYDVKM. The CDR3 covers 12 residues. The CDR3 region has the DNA TGTGCCAGCAGTTTGGGCGGAGCTAAAGCTTTCTTT. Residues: CASSLGGAKAFF.

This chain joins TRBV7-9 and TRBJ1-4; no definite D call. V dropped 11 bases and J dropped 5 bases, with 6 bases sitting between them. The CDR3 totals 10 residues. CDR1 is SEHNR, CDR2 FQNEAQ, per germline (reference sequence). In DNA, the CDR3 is TGTGCCTGGCGCAATGAAAAACTGTTTTTT. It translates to CAWRNEKLFF.

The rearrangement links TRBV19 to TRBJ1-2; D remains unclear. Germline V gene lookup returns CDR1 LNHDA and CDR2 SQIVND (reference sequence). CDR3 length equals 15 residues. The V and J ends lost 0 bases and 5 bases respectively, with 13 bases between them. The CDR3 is CASSIEPGPIYGYTF. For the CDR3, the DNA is TGTGCCAGTAGTATAGAGCCCGGACCGATATATGGCTACACCTTC.

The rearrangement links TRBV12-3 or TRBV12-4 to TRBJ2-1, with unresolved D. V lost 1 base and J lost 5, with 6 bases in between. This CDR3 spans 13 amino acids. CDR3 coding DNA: TGTGCCAGCAGTTTAGGGCCGAACAATGAGCAGTTCTTC. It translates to CASSLGPNNEQFF.

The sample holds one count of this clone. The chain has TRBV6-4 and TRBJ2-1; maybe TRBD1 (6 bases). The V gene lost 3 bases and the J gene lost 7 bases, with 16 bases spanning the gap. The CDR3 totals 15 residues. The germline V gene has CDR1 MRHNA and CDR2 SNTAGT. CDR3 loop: CASSEGRGAGNEQFF. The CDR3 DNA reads TGTGCCAGCAGTGAAGGCAGGGGCGCCGGTAATGAGCAGTTCTTC.

The CDR3 coding sequence is TGCGCCAGCAGCGGACAGGGAGTGGGCACCGGGGAGCTGTTTTTT. Protein: CASSGQGVGTGELFF. This chain uses TRBV5-1 with TRBJ2-2, with TRBD1 matching over 8 bases. Trimming removed 4 bases from V and 4 bases from J; junction bases left unmatched: 6. CDR3 length: 15 residues. Germline V gene lookup returns CDR1 SGHRS and CDR2 YFSETQ.

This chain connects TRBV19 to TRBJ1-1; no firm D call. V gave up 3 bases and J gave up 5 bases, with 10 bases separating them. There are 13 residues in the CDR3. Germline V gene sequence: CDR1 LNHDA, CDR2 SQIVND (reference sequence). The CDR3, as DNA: TGTGCCAGTAGTATCCGGCGCGTGACTGAAGCTTTCTTT. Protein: CASSIRRVTEAFF.

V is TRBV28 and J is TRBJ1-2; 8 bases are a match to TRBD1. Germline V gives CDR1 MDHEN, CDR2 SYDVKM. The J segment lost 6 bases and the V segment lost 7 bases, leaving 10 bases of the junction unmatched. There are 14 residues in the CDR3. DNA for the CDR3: TGTGCCAGCACCGCCCCAGGGGGCTTGAATGGCTACACCTTC. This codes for CASTAPGGLNGYTF.

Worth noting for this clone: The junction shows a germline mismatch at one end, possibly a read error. In nucleotides, the CDR3 is TGTGCCAGCAGCCAGGCAGGCTCCAATAATTCACCCCTCCACTTT. Translated, it gives CASSQAGSNNSPLHF. The chain is built from TRBV5-4 and TRBJ1-6; D gene ambiguous. Germline-derived CDR1 and CDR2 are SGHNT and YYREEE (reference sequence). The CDR3 consists of 15 residues.

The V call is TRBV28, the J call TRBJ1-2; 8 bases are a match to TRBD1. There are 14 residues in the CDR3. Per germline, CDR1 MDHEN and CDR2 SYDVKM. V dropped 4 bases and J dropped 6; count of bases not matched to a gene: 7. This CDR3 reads CASSYLTGVDGYTF. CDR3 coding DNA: TGTGCCAGCAGTTACCTGACAGGGGTGGATGGCTACACCTTC.

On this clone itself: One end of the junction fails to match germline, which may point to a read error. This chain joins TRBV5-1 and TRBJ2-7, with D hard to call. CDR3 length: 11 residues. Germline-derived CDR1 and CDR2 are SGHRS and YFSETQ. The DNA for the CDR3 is TGCGCCAGCAGAGTCTCCAACGAGCAGTACTTC. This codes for CASRVSNEQYF.

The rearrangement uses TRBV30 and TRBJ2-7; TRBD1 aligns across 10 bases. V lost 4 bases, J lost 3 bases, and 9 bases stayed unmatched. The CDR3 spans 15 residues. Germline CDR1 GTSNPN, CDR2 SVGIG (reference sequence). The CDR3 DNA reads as TGTGCCTGGACCCCCCGGGACAGGGGCTTCTACGAGCAGTACTTC. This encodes CAWTPRDRGFYEQYF.

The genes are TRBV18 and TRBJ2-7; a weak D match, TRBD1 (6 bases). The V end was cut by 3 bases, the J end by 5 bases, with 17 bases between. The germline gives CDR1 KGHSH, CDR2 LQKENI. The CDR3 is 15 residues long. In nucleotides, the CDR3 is TGTGCCAGCTCACCCTTAGCAGGGGATACCCACGAGCAGTACTTC. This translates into CASSPLAGDTHEQYF.

The CDR3 sequence is CASRTESPGYTF. CDR3 DNA sequence: TGTGCCAGCAGGACAGAGAGTCCCGGCTACACCTTC. J is TRBJ1-2 and V is TRBV12-3 or TRBV12-4; possible D gene TRBD1, 5 bases. The CDR3 runs to 12 residues. Deletions cut 6 bases from V and 8 bases from J, with 13 bases between.

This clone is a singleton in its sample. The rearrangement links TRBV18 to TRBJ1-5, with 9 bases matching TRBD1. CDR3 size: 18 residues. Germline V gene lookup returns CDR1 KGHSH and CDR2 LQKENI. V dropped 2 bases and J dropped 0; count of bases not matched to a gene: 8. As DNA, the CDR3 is TGTGCCAGCTCACCAAGCCTCATGGGACAGGGTAGCAATCAGCCCCAGCATTTT. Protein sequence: CASSPSLMGQGSNQPQHF.

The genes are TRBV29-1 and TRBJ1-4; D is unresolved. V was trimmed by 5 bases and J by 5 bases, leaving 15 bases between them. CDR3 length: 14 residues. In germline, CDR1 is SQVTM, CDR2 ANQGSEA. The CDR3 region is CSVKRASLNEKLFF. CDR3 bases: TGCAGCGTTAAGCGGGCTTCCCTAAATGAAAAACTGTTTTTT. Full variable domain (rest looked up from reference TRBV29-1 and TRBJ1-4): SAVISQKPSRDICQRGTSLTIQCQVDSQVTMMFWYRQQPGQSLTLIATANQGSEATYESGFVIDKFPISRPNLTFSTLTVSNMSPEDSSIYLCSVKRASLNEKLFFGSGTQLSVL.

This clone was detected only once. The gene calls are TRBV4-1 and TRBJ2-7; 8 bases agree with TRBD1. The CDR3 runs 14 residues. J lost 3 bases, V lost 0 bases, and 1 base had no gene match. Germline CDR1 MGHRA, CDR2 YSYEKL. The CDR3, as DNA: TGCGCCAGCAGCCAAGATGGGACAGGCTACGAGCAGTACTTC. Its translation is CASSQDGTGYEQYF.